This TCR beta chain was documented in a study of Graves' ophthalmopathy and Graves' hyperthyroidism. CDR3 size: 15 residues. The V end was cut by 5 bases, the J end by 4 bases, with 17 bases between. Germline V CDR1 and CDR2: SGHVS, FQNEAQ. Study-level results: Its predictions of ophthalmopathy progression gave the model over 70% sensitivity and about 72% specificity.

Serum thyroxine and TRAb, along with clinical symptoms, thyroid ultrasound and orbital computed tomography, were what diagnosis relied on. Amplification from RNA transcripts yielded the TCR beta CDR3 regions. First-round RT-PCR used HTBI primers; second-round multiplex PCR followed. TCRdb analysed the multiplex PCR reads with MiXCR anew, one entry per CDR3 protein. In the table there are about 400,000 distinct CDR3 sequences, roughly 21% of which are singletons. This clonotype was detected many times. The antigen is undetermined. Specimen: peripheral blood. V and J are TRBV7-8 and TRBJ1-2; D unresolved. The clonotype was recovered from a woman aged 18-29 years with stable Graves' hyperthyroidism. CDR3 amino acids: CASSLGGPTGYGYTF. In DNA, the CDR3 is TGTGCCAGCAGCCTAGGAGGACCGACTGGCTATGGCTACACCTTC.